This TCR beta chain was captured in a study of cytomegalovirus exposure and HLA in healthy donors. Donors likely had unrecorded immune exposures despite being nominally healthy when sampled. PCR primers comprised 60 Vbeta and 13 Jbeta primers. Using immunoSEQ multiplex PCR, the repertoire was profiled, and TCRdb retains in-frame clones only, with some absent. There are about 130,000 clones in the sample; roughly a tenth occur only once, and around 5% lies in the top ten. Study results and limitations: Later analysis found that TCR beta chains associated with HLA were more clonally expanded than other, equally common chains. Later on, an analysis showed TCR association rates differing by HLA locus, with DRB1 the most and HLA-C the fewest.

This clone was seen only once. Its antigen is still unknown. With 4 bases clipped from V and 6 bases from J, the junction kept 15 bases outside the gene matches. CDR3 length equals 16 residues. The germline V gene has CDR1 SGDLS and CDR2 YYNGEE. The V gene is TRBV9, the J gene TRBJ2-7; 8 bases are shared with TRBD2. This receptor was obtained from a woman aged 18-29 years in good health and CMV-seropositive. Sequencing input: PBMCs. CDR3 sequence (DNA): TGTGCCAGCAGCCCGGGAGGGGCAGTCCCTCTCCGCGAGCAGTACTTC. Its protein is CASSPGGAVPLREQYF.